This T cell receptor (beta chain) is drawn from a study of T cell repertoires in cytomegalovirus infection. About the study: Recently identified HLA-C-restricted and well-studied HLA-B-restricted CMV epitopes were used. Indicated by public TCR beta signatures were CMV infection and matching HLA type.

TCRdb reprocessed the reads via MiXCR and lists one record per CDR3 protein. This sample has more than 45,000 distinct CDR3 sequences, with 20% found just once. On this clonotype itself: The target antigen is unknown.

This CDR3 has 13 amino acids. Germline V lookup: CDR1 SGHDT, CDR2 YYEEEE. The ends were cut back, 0 bases at V and 7 bases at J, with 8 bases in the middle. The chain links TRBV5-6 to TRBJ2-4; no clear D gene. The sample consisted of CD8+ T cells from cultured PBMCs, taken from culture after CMV antigen stimulation. This receptor was taken from a human donor in good health (CMV status not recorded). Some clones in this sample may be carry-over from other donors' samples. This CDR3 reads CASSLGRANIQYF. CDR3 bases: TGTGCCAGCAGCTTGGGACGGGCTAACATTCAGTACTTC.